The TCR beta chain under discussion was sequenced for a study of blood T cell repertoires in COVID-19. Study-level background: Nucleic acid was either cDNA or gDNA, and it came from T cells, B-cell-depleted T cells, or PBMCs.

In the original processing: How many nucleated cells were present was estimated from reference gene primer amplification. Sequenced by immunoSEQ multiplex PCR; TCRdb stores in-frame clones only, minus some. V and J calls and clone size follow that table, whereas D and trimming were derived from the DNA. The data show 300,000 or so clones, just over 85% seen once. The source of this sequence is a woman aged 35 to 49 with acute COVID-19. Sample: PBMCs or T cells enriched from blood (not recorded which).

The CDR3 loop reads CASSPGQMNTEAFF. CDR3 in DNA: TGTGCCAGCAGCCCGGGACAGATGAACACTGAAGCTTTCTTT. The rearrangement links TRBV5-6 to TRBJ1-1; TRBD1 aligns across 7 bases. The CDR3 is made up of 14 amino acids. Germline CDR1 SGHDT, CDR2 YYEEEE. Trimming took 4 bases from V and 0 from J; bases not matched to a gene: 3.